This TCR beta chain was sequenced for a study of blood T cell repertoires in COVID-19. J was trimmed by 3 bases and V by 4 bases; bases with no gene match: 6. Looked up from germline, CDR1 is LNHDA and CDR2 is SQIVND (reference sequence). The CDR3 has 14 amino acids. As processed by the authors: The assay estimated nucleated cells by amplifying reference gene primers. The repertoire was sequenced with immunoSEQ multiplex PCR; TCRdb's copy has only in-frame clones and lacks some. V and J calls and clone size come straight from that table; D and trimming were deduced from the DNA. The sample gives some 250,000 clones, over 70% of which show up once; 7.9% is in the top ten.

This receptor was taken from a woman of 80 years or more with acute or convalescent COVID-19. The sequenced sample was peripheral blood. The chain has TRBV19 and TRBJ2-7; 7 nucleotides line up with TRBD1. The CDR3, as DNA: TGTGCCAGTAGTACCCGGACAGGAAACTACGAGCAGTACTTC. Translation: CASSTRTGNYEQYF.